This entry features one T cell receptor (beta chain) sequence. Antigen unknown. The source of the sample is a study of blood T cells in healthy people across ages. The use of a sample-barcoded 5' primer and a J-beta primer mix characterized a second PCR of about 6 to 12 cycles. TCRdb used MiXCR to reprocess the 5' RACE reads, holding one entry per CDR3 protein. This table holds roughly 2 million distinct CDR3 sequences, just under 50% found once. Germline V gene data show CDR1 as SGHVS and CDR2 as FQNEAQ. V trimming: 5 bases; J trimming: 6 bases; junction bases outside the gene matches: 13. This CDR3 has 15 residues. Study observations and caveats: Diversity was higher, and naive CD4+ cells more numerous, in long-lived donors than in aged donors.

The J gene is TRBJ2-7, the V gene TRBV7-8; 7 nucleotides line up with TRBD2. This TCR derives from a woman aged 40 to 50 in good health. Sequences were obtained from blood. DNA for the CDR3: TGTGCCAGCAGCCCGACTTCTAGCCCGGGGGGCGAGCAGTACTTC. This codes for CASSPTSSPGGEQYF.